Each of the 8 T cell receptor beta chains below was sequenced from the same sample in a study of OX40 agonist ivuxolimab in advanced cancers. To prepare the library, the immunoSEQ multiplex PCR assay was applied. TCRdb stores this immuneACCESS table with in-frame sequences only. Part of the clones is absent; in the studies checked, under half of the shortfall reflects unresolved V genes, and no reason is known for the rest. This sample comprises some 50,000 clones, more than 80% of them detected only once. The ten largest account for 5% to 5.5% of the sample. Sequencing used CD4+ or CD8+ T cells sorted from blood, obtained in a trial of the OX40 agonist ivuxolimab. All receptors derive from an adult with an advanced solid tumor such as melanoma, head and neck, liver or kidney cancer.

This chain joins TRBV7-2 and TRBJ2-5; TRBD1 matches 9 bases. The trim removed 5 bases at V and 5 bases at J, leaving 3 bases unmatched. This CDR3 region has 13 residues. Germline values: CDR1 SGHTA, CDR2 FQGNSA. Written as DNA, the CDR3 is TGTGCCAGCAGCCGGGACAGGGCCGAGACCCAGTACTTC. This gives the protein CASSRDRAETQYF. Drawing the rest from reference TRBV7-2 and TRBJ2-5, the complete variable domain is GAGVSQSPSNKVTEKGKDVELRCDPISGHTALYWYRQSLGQGLEFLIYFQGNSAPDKSGLPSDRFSAERTGGSVSTLTIQRTQQEDSAVYLCASSRDRAETQYFGPGTRLLVL.

The chain joins TRBV7-3 to TRBJ2-3; 15 positions match TRBD2. This CDR3 is 18 amino acids long. With 4 bases clipped from V and 3 bases from J, the junction kept 8 bases outside the gene matches. The germline CDR1 and CDR2 sequences are SGHTA and FQGTGA. The CDR3 sequence is CASSSHGLAGGETDTQYF. CDR3 sequence (DNA): TGTGCCAGCAGCTCGCACGGACTAGCGGGAGGGGAGACAGATACGCAGTATTTT.

The chain employs TRBV5-1 and TRBJ2-7, with TRBD1 matching 8 bases. The CDR3 sequence is 15 residues long. Germline V gene data show CDR1 as SGHRS and CDR2 as YFSETQ. V dropped 4 bases and J dropped 0; count of bases not matched to a gene: 6. The CDR3 bases are TGCGCCAGCAGCACCCCGGACAGGGCCTCCTACGAGCAGTACTTC. Translated: CASSTPDRASYEQYF.

The chain employs TRBV6-4 and TRBJ2-7; 14 bases align to TRBD2. V lost 4 bases and J lost 3; bases outside the gene matches: 2. Per germline, CDR1 MRHNA and CDR2 SNTAGT. The CDR3 totals 15 residues. For the CDR3, the DNA is TGTGCCAGCAGTGCGGGACTAGCGGGAGTCTACGAGCAGTACTTC. It specifies CASSAGLAGVYEQYF.

Only a few counts were recorded for this clone. The chain combines TRBV5-1 with TRBJ2-2; D is uncertain. Germline V CDR1 and CDR2: SGHRS, YFSETQ. This CDR3 region has 14 residues. Trimming pared 6 bases from V and 8 bases from J, leaving 17 bases between. The CDR3 loop reads CASNTNPIAGELFF. Written as DNA, the CDR3 is TGCGCCAGCAACACAAACCCGATTGCGGGGGAGCTGTTTTTT.

The rearrangement links TRBV29-1 to TRBJ1-1; D not resolved. CDR3 size: 12 residues. The germline gives CDR1 SQVTM, CDR2 ANQGSEA. The V and J ends lost 0 bases and 6 bases respectively, with 8 bases between them. The CDR3 here is CSVEDESAEAFF. DNA for the CDR3: TGCAGCGTTGAAGATGAATCCGCTGAAGCTTTCTTT.

The V call is TRBV7-3, the J call TRBJ1-1; D unclear. V lost 3 bases and J lost 3, with 8 bases in between. The CDR3 runs to 13 residues. Per the germline V gene, CDR1 is SGHTA and CDR2 is FQGTGA. CDR3 sequence: CASSFESYTEAFF. CDR3 coding DNA: TGTGCCAGCAGCTTCGAAAGTTACACTGAAGCTTTCTTT.

V gene TRBV29-1 combines with J gene TRBJ1-1; no clear D gene. The germline gives CDR1 SQVTM, CDR2 ANQGSEA. The CDR3 runs 14 residues. Trimming removed 7 bases from V and 0 bases from J, with 15 bases in between. The CDR3 loop reads CSGVNVPMNTEAFF. CDR3 DNA: TGCAGCGGGGTAAACGTACCCATGAACACTGAAGCTTTCTTT.